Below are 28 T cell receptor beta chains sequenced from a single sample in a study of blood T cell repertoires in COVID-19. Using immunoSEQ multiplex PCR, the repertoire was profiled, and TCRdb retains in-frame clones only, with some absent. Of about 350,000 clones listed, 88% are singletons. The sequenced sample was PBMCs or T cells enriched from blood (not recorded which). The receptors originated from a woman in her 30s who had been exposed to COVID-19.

CDR3 DNA: TGTGCCAGCAGTTCAGGGGTCAGCTCCTACGAGCAGTACTTC. Amino acids: CASSSGVSSYEQYF. The gene calls are TRBV27 and TRBJ2-7; maybe TRBD1 (6 bases). Trimming pared 4 bases from V and 0 bases from J, leaving 10 bases between. The CDR3 sequence is 14 residues long. From germline, CDR1 is MNHEY and CDR2 SMNVEV (reference sequence).

The CDR3 loop reads CASTHRQGTNYGYTF. The CDR3 DNA reads TGTGCCAGCACCCATCGACAGGGTACGAACTATGGCTACACCTTC. The J gene is TRBJ1-2, the V gene TRBV6-5, with 7 bases identical to TRBD1. Germline V gives CDR1 MNHEY, CDR2 SVGAGI. The CDR3 length is 15 residues. The trim removed 7 bases at V and 2 bases at J, leaving 10 bases unmatched.

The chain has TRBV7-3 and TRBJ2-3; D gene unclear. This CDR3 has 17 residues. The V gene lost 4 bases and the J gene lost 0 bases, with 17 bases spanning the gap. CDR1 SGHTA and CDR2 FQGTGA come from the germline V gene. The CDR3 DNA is TGTGCCAGCAGCTGGGCCCCCTTGCGAACTAGCACAGATACGCAGTATTTT. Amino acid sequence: CASSWAPLRTSTDTQYF. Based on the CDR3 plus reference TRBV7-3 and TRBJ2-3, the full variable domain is GAGVSQTPSNKVTEKGKYVELRCDPISGHTALYWYRQSLGQGPEFLIYFQGTGAADDSGLPNDRFFAVRPEGSVSTLKIQRTERGDSAVYLCASSWAPLRTSTDTQYFGPGTRLTVL.

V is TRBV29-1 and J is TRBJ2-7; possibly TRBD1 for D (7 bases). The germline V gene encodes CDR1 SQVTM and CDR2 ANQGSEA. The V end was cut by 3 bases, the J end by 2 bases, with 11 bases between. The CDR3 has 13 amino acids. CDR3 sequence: CSVDGGTAYEQYF. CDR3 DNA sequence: TGCAGCGTTGACGGAGGGACAGCCTACGAGCAGTACTTC.

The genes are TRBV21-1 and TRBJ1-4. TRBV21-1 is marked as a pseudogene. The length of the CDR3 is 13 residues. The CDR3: CASSPRVGEKLFF. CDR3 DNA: TGTGCCAGCAGCCCACGGGTGGGTGAAAAACTGTTTTTT.

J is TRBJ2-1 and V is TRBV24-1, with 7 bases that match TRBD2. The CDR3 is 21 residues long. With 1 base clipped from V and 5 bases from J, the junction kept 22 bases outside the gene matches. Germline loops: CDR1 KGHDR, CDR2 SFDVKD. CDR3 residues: CATSDFVGRERTGRVDNEQFF. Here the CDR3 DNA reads TGTGCCACCAGTGATTTCGTAGGGCGGGAGCGTACGGGCCGAGTGGACAATGAGCAGTTCTTC.

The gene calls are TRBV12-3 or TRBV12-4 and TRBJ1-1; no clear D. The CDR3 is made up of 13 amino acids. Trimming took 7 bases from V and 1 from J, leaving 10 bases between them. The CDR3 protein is CASTLPPNTEAFF. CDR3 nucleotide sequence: TGTGCCAGCACCCTCCCCCCGAACACTGAAGCTTTCTTT.

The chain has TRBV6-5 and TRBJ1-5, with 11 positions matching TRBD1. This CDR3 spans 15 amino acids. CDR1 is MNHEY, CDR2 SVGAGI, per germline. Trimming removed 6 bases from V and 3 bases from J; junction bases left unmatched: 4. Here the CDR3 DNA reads TGTGCCAGCAGCCGGGACAGGGGGGACAATCAGCCCCAGCATTTT. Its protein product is CASSRDRGDNQPQHF.

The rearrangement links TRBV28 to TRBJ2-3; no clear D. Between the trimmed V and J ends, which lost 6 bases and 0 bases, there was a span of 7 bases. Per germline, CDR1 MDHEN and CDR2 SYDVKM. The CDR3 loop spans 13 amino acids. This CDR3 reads CASRGSSTDTQYF. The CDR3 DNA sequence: TGTGCCAGCAGGGGCAGTAGCACAGATACGCAGTATTTT.

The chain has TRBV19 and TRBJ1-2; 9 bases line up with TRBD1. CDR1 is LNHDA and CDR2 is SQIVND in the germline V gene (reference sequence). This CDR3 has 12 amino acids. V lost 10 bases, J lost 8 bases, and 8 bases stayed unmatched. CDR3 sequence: CAIPGTGNGYTF. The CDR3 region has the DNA TGTGCCATCCCCGGGACAGGGAACGGCTACACCTTC.

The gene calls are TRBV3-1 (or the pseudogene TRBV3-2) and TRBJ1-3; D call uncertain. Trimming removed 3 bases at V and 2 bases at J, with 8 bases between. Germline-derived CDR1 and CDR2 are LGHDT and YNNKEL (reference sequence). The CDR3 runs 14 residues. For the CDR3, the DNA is TGTGCCAGCAGCCAGCGGCAGCCTGGAAACACCATATATTTT. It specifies CASSQRQPGNTIYF.

DNA of the CDR3: TGTGCCAGCGGCTACGGGAGGAACACAGATACGCAGTATTTT. Translated, it gives CASGYGRNTDTQYF. The J gene is TRBJ2-3, the V gene TRBV6-5, with TRBD2 matching over 7 bases. The CDR3 consists of 14 residues. Per germline, CDR1 MNHEY and CDR2 SVGAGI. With V trimmed by 8 bases and J by 2 bases, 7 bases remained unmatched.

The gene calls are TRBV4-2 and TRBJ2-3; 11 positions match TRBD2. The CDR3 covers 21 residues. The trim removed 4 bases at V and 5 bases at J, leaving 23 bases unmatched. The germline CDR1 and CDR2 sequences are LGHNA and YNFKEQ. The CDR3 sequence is CASSRYRGSPTSGTQGDTQYF. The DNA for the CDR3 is TGTGCCAGCAGCCGATACAGGGGAAGTCCGACTAGCGGGACTCAGGGAGATACGCAGTATTTT.

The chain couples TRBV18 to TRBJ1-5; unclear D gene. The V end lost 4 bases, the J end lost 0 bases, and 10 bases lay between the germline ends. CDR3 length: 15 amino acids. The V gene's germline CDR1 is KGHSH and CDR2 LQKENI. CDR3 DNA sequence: TGTGCCAGCTCACGTAGTCGGTCTAGCAATCAGCCCCAGCATTTT. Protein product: CASSRSRSSNQPQHF.

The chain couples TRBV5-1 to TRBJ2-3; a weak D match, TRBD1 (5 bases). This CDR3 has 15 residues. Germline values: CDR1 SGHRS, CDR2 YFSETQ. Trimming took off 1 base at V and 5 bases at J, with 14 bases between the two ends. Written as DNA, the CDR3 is TGCGCCAGCAGCTTGCGTGGGGTTAGGGGAGATACGCAGTATTTT. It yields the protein CASSLRGVRGDTQYF.

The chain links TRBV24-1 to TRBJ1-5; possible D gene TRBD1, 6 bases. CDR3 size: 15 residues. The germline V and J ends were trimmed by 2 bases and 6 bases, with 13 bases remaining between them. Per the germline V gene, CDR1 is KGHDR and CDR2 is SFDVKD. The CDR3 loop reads CATSDSTGKGQPQHF. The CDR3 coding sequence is TGTGCCACCAGTGATTCCACAGGGAAGGGTCAGCCCCAGCATTTT.

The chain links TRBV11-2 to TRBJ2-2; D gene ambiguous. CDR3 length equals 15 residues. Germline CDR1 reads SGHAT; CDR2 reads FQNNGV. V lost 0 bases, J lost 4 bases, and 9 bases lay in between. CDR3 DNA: TGTGCCAGCAGCTTAGAGCAACAGAGCACCGGGGAGCTGTTTTTT. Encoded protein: CASSLEQQSTGELFF.

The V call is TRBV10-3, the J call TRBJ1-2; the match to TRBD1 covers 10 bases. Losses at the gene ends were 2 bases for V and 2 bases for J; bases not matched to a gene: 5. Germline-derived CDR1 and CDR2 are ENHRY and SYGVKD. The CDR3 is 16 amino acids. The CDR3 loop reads CAISEVSGQGNYGYTF. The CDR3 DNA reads TGTGCCATCAGTGAGGTTTCGGGACAGGGGAACTATGGCTACACCTTC.

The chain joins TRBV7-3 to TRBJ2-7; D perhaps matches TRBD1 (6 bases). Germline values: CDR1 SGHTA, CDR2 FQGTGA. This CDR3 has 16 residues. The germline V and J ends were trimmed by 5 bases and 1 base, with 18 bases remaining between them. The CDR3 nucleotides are TGTGCCAGCAGCGCTCCGTCTCAGGGGTTATCCTACGAGCAGTACTTC. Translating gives CASSAPSQGLSYEQYF. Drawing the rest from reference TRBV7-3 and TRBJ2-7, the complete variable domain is GAGVSQTPSNKVTEKGKYVELRCDPISGHTALYWYRQSLGQGPEFLIYFQGTGAADDSGLPNDRFFAVRPEGSVSTLKIQRTERGDSAVYLCASSAPSQGLSYEQYFGPGTRLTVT.

CDR3 DNA: TGTGCCAGCAGGTTCCGGGACAGGGGATCCTACGAGCAGTACTTC. As protein: CASRFRDRGSYEQYF. The V call is TRBV28, the J call TRBJ2-7, with TRBD1 matching 10 bases. The V gene end was trimmed by 6 bases and the J gene end by 1 base; junction bases not matched to a gene: 6. The CDR3 has 15 residues. CDR1 and CDR2 (germline): MDHEN, SYDVKM.

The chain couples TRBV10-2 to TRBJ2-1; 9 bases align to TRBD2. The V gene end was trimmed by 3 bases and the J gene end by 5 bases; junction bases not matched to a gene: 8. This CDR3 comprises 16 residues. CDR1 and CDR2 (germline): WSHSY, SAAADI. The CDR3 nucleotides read TGCGCCAGCAGTGATTTGGCGGGAGGGCCCAACAATGAGCAGTTCTTC. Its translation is CASSDLAGGPNNEQFF.

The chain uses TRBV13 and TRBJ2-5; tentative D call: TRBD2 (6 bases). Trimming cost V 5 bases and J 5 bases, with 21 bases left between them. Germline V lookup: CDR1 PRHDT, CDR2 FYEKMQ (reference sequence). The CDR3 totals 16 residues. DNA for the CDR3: TGTGCCAGCAGCCCGCGGAAGGAGGGACTGTGGGAGACCCAGTACTTC. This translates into CASSPRKEGLWETQYF.

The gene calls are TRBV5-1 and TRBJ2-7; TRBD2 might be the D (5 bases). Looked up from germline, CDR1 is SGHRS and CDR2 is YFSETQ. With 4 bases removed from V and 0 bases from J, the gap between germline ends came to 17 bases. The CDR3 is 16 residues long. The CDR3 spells CASSVDKTRSSYEQYF. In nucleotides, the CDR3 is TGCGCCAGCAGCGTGGATAAAACTAGGTCCTCCTACGAGCAGTACTTC.

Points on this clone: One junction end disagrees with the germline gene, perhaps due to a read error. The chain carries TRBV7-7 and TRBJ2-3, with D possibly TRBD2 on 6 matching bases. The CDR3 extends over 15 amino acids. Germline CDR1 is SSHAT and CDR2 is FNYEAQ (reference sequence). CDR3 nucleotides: TGTGCTAGCAGCTTCAGTCCGGGGGTCACAGATACGCAGTATTTT. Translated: CASSFSPGVTDTQYF.

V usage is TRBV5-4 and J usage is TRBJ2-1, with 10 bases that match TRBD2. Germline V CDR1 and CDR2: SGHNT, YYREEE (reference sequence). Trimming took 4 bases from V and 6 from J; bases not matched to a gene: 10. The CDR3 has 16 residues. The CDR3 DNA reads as TGTGCCAGCAGCAAGGGACTAGCGTATGACTTCAATGAGCAGTTCTTC. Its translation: CASSKGLAYDFNEQFF.

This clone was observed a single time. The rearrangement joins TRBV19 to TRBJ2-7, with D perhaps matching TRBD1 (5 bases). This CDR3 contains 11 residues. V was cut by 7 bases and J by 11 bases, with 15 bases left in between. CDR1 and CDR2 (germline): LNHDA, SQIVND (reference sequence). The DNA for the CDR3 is TGTGCCAGTACCGACGACAGATTGGAGTACTTC. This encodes CASTDDRLEYF.

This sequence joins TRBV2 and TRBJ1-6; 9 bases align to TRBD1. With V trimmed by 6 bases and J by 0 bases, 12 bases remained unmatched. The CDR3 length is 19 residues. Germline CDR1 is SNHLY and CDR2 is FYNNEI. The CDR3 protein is CASRVTGTGNSSYNSPLHF. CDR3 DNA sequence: TGTGCCAGCAGGGTAACCGGGACAGGGAATAGCTCCTATAATTCACCCCTCCACTTT.

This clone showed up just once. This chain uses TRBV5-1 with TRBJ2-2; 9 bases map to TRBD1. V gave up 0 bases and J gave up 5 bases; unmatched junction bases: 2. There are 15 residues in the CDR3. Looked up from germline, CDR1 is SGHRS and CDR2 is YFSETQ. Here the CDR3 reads CASSLAGTGTGELFF. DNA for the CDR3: TGCGCCAGCAGCTTGGCCGGGACAGGGACCGGGGAGCTGTTTTTT.